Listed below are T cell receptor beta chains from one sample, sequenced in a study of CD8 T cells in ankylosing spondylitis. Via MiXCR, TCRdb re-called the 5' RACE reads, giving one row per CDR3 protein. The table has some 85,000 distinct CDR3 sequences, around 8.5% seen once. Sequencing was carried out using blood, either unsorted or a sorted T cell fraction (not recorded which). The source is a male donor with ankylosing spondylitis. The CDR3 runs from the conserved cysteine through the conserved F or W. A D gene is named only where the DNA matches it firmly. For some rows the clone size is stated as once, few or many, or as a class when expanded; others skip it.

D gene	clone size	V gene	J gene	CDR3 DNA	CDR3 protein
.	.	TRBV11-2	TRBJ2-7	TGTGCCAGCAGCTTACCACACGAGCAGTACTTC	CASSLPHEQYF
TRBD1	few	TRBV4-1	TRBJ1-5	TGCGCCAGCAGCTCCCGACAGGGTCTAGGGCAGCCCCAGCATTTT	CASSSRQGLGQPQHF
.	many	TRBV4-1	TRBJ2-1	TGCGCCAGCAGCCACGTTACCCACAATGAGCAGTTCTTC	CASSHVTHNEQFF
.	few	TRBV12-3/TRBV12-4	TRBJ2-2	TGTGCCAGCAGTCTTACAGGGTCAGCCGGGGAGCTGTTTTTT	CASSLTGSAGELFF
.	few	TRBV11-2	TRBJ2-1	TGTGCCAGCAGCTTGGACCGCAATGAGCAGTTCTTC	CASSLDRNEQFF
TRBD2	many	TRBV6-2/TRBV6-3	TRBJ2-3	TGTGCCAGCAGTCTAGCGGAGCGCACAGATACGCAGTATTTT	CASSLAERTDTQYF
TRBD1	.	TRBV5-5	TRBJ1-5	TGTGCCAGCAGCTTGACAGGGGGCGATCAGCCCCAGCATTTT	CASSLTGGDQPQHF
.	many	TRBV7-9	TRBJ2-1	TGTGCCAGCAGCTTAGGGGGGCCTTACAATGAGCAGTTCTTC	CASSLGGPYNEQFF
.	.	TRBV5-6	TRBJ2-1	TGTGCCAGCAGCTTGGCGGGGGCGAGCTCCTACAATGAGCAGTTCTTC	CASSLAGASSYNEQFF
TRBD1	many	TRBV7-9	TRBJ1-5	TGTGCCAGCAGCTTGACAGGGGGTAGTCAGCCCCAGCATTTT	CASSLTGGSQPQHF
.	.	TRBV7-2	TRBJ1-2	TGTGCCAGCAGCTTAGGACACGAAGTCTATGGCTACACCTTC	CASSLGHEVYGYTF
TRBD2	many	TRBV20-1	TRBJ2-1	TGCAGTGCTAGTGCGCGGGAGCCCAATGAGCAGTTCTTC	CSASAREPNEQFF
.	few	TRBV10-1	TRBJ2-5	TGCGCCAGCAGTGAGTTCGGGAACCAAGAGACCCAGTACTTC	CASSEFGNQETQYF
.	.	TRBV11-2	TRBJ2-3	TGTGCCAGCAGCCCTGGCGGCGATACGCGGTATTTT	CASSPGGDTRYF
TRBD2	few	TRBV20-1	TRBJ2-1	TGCAGTGCTAGGGGTAGCGGGGTTTACAATGAGCAGTTCTTC	CSARGSGVYNEQFF
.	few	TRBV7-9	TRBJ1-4	TGTGCCAGCACCCCCCTGATGGGGTTCGAAAATGAAAAACTGTTTTTT	CASTPLMGFENEKLFF
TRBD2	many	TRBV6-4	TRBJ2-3	TGTGCCAGCAGTGACGAGTCGGGAGGGCAAGATACGCAGTATTTT	CASSDESGGQDTQYF
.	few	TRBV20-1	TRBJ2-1	TGCAGTGCGGAGGACTACCAGACCTACAATGAGCAGTTCTTC	CSAEDYQTYNEQFF
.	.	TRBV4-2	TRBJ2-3	TGTGCCAGCAGCCCAATAGATGCAGATACGCAGTATTTT	CASSPIDADTQYF
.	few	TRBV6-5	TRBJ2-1	TGTGCCAGCAGTTTCGAGGGGGGGAAGGGGTACAATGAGCAGTTCTTC	CASSFEGGKGYNEQFF
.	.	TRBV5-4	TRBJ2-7	TGTGCCAGTAGCTTGAGGGGTGATGGCGAGCAGTACTTC	CASSLRGDGEQYF
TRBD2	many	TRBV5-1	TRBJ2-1	TGCGCCAGCAGCCTGTACCGGGGCGGGAGTCGGAATGAGCAGTTCTTC	CASSLYRGGSRNEQFF
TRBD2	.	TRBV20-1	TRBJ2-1	TGCAGTGCTAGAACTAGCGGGAAGGGTTGGGAGCAGTTCTTC	CSARTSGKGWEQFF
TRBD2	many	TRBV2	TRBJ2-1	TGTGCCAGCAGTGCTAGGAGCGGGAGCTCCTACAATGAGCAGTTCTTC	CASSARSGSSYNEQFF
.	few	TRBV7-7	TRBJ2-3	TGTGCCAGCAGCTTAGGCCGGAGCCCCGATACGCAGTATTTT	CASSLGRSPDTQYF